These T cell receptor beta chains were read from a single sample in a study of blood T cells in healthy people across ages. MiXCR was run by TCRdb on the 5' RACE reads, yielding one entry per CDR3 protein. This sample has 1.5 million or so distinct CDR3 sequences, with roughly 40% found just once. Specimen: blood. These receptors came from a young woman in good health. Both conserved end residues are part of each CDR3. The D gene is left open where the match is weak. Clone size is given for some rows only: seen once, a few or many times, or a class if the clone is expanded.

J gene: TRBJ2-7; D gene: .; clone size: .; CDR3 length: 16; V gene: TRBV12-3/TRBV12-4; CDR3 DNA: TGTGCCAGCAGTTTATACAGCCCCAGAGGAGGAGACGAGCAGTACTTC; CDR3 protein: CASSLYSPRGGDEQYF
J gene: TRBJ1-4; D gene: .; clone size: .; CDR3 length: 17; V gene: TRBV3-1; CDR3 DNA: TGTGCCAGCAGCCAACCCTACACGGACCCGGGGCGTGAAAAACTGTTTTTT; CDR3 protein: CASSQPYTDPGREKLFF
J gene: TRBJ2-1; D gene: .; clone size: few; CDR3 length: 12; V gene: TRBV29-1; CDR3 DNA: TGCAGCGTTGAAGAGGGGGGTAAAGAGCAGTTCTTC; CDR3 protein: CSVEEGGKEQFF
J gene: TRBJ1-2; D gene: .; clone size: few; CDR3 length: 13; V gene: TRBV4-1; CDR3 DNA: TGCGCCAGCAGCCACACAGGGACCTATGGCTACACCTTC; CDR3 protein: CASSHTGTYGYTF
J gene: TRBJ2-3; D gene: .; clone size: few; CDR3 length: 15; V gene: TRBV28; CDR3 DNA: TGTGCCAGCAGTTCCTCGGGGACGGGCACAGATACGCAGTATTTT; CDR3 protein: CASSSSGTGTDTQYF
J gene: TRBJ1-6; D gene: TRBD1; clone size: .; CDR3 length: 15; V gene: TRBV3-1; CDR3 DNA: TGTGCCAGCAGCCAGGTGGGACAGGAAAATTCACCCCTCCACTTT; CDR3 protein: CASSQVGQENSPLHF
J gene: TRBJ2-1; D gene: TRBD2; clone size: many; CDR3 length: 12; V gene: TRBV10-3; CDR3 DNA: TGTGCCTTTTCGGGAGGCGGTAATGAGCAGTTCTTC; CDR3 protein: CAFSGGGNEQFF
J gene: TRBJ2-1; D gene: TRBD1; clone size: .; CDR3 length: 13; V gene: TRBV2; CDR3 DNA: TGTGCCAGCGGGACAGGGGCCCCCCCGGAGCAGTTCTTC; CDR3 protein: CASGTGAPPEQFF
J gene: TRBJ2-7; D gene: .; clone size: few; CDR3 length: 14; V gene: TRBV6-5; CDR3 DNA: TGTGCCAGCAGTTACCGATACCCAGGGGAAGAGCAGTACTTC; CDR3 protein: CASSYRYPGEEQYF
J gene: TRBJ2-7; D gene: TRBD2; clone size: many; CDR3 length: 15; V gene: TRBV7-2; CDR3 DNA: TGTGCCAGCAGTTCCACTAGCGGGAGCTCCTACGAGCAGTACTTC; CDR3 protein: CASSSTSGSSYEQYF
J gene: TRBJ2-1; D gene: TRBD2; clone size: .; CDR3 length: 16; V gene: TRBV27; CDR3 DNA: TGTGCCAGCAGCCCCACACTAGCGGACAAACACAATGAGCAGTTCTTC; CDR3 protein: CASSPTLADKHNEQFF
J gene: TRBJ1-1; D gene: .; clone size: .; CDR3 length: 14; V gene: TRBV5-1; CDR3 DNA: TGCGCCAGCAGTACCCATGAACGAGGGACTGAAGCTTTCTTT; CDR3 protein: CASSTHERGTEAFF
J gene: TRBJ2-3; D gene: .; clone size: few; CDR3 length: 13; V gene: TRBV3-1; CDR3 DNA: TGTGCCAGCAGCCAAGGTCCCCTGGGGACGCAGTATTTT; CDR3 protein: CASSQGPLGTQYF
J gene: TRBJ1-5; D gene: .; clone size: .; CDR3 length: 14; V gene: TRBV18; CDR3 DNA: TGTGCCAGCTCACCGAACAGGGGCAATCAGCCCCAGCATTTT; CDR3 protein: CASSPNRGNQPQHF
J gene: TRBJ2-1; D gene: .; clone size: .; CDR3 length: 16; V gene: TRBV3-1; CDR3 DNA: TGTGCCGGCAGCCAAGGAGTGAGTAGCAGCTACAATGAGCAGTTCTTC; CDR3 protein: CAGSQGVSSSYNEQFF
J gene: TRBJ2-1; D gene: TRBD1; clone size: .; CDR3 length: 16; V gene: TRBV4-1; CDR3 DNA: TGCGCCAGCAGCCAAGATCGGACAGGGGGGTACAATGAGCAGTTCTTC; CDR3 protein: CASSQDRTGGYNEQFF
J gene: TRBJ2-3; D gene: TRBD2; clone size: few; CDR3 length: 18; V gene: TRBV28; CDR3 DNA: TGTGCCAGCAGTCCTCTTCCCTTAGCGGGGGGGCCAACAGATACGCAGTATTTT; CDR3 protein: CASSPLPLAGGPTDTQYF
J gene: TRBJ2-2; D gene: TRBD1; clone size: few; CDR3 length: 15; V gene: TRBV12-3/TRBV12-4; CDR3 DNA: TGTGCCAGCAGTTTGCGGCAGGGGGATAACGGGGAGCTGTTTTTT; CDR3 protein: CASSLRQGDNGELFF
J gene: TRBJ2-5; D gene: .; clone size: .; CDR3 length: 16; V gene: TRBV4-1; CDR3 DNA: TGCGCCAGCAGCCAAGGGACAGCCGTCCCCAGAGAGACCCAGTACTTC; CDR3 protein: CASSQGTAVPRETQYF
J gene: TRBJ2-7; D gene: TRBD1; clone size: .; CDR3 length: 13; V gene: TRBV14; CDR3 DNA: TGTGCCAGCAGCCAAGAGAGTTGGGGACAGATGTACTTC; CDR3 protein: CASSQESWGQMYF
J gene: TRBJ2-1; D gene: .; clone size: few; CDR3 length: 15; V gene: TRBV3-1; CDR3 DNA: TGTGCCAGCAGCCAAGAGTTAGGCTTTTTGGGGGAGCAGTTCTTC; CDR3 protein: CASSQELGFLGEQFF